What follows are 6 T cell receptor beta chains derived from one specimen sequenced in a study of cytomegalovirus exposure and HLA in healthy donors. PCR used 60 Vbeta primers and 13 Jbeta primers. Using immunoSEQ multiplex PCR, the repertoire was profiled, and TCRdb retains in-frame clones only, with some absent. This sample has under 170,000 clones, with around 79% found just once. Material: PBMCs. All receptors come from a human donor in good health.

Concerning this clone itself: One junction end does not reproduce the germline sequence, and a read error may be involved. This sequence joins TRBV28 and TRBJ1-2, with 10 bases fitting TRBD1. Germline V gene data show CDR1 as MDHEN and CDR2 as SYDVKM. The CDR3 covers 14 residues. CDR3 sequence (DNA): TGTGCCAGCAGTTCTCCGGGACAGGGGTATGGCTACCCCTTC. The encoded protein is CASSSPGQGYGYPF.

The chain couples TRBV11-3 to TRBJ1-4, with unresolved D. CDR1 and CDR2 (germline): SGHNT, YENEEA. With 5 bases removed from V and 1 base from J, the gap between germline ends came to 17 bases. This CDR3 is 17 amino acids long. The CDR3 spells CASSAVSQSLTNEKLFF. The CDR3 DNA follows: TGTGCCAGCAGCGCCGTCTCACAGTCCCTAACTAATGAAAAACTGTTTTTT.

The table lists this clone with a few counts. CDR3 sequence: CASRGTGQGLTGELFF. The CDR3 DNA reads as TGCGCCAGCAGGGGCACGGGACAGGGGCTCACCGGGGAGCTGTTTTTT. The V and J genes are TRBV5-1 and TRBJ2-2; 10 positions agree with TRBD1. The CDR3 contains 16 residues. CDR1 is SGHRS and CDR2 is YFSETQ in the germline V gene. J gave up 4 bases and V 5 bases, and 8 bases lay outside the gene matches.

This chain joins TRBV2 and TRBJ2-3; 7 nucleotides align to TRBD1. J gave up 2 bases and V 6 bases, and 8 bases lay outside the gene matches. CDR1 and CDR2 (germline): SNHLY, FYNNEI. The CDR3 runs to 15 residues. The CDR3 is CASRPTGANTDTQYF. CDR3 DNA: TGTGCCAGCAGGCCAACAGGGGCCAACACAGATACGCAGTATTTT.

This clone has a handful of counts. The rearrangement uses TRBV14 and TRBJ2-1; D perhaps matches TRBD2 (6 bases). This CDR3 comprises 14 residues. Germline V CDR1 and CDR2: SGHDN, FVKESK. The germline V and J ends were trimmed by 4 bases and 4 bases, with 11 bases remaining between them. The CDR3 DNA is TGTGCCAGCAGCCGACAGACTAGATACAATGAGCAGTTCTTC. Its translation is CASSRQTRYNEQFF.

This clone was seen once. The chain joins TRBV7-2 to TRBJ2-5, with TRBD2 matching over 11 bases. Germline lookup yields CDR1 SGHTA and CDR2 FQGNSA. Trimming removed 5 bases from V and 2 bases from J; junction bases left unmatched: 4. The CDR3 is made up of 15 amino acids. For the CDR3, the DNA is TGTGCCAGCAGCCCGACTAGCGGGGAACAAGAGACCCAGTACTTC. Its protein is CASSPTSGEQETQYF.